Below are 25 T cell receptor beta chains sequenced from a single sample in a study of T cell changes during pregnancy in multiple sclerosis. The protocol was immunoSEQ multiplex PCR, while the TCRdb copy is restricted to in-frame clones and leaves out a portion. The table shows about 80,000 clones, with 90% to 95% occurring only once. This material consisted of CD4+ T cells from peripheral blood mononuclear cells, taken before pregnancy. These receptor sequences come from a female donor with multiple sclerosis, enrolled in a pregnancy study.

The chain carries TRBV5-6 and TRBJ2-2; TRBD1 matches 7 bases. CDR1 SGHDT and CDR2 YYEEEE come from the germline V gene. J was trimmed by 5 bases and V by 1 base; bases with no gene match: 8. The CDR3 spans 16 residues. CDR3 DNA: TGTGCCAGCAGCTTGCACAGGGGAGTCGGGACCGGGGAGCTGTTTTTT. Translation: CASSLHRGVGTGELFF.

V and J are TRBV6-1 and TRBJ1-2; the match to TRBD1 covers 8 bases. CDR1 MNHNS and CDR2 SASEGT come from the germline V gene. Trimming cost V 4 bases and J 8 bases; bases outside gene matches: 12. CDR3 length: 15 residues. The CDR3 protein is CASSATRQGTRGYTF. In DNA, the CDR3 is TGTGCCAGCAGTGCGACAAGACAGGGGACGAGAGGCTACACCTTC.

This chain joins TRBV7-9 and TRBJ2-5, with D unclear. The CDR3 is 15 amino acids. Deletions cut 1 base from V and 1 base from J, with 10 bases between. Germline V gene sequence: CDR1 SEHNR, CDR2 FQNEAQ (reference sequence). The DNA of the CDR3 is TGTGCCAGCAGCTTAGAAGTCAGGTCCCAAGAGACCCAGTACTTC. It codes for CASSLEVRSQETQYF.

V gene TRBV19 combines with J gene TRBJ2-7; a weak D match, TRBD2 (6 bases). V was pared by 4 bases and J by 4 bases, with 20 bases between. Germline-derived CDR1 and CDR2 are LNHDA and SQIVND (reference sequence). The CDR3 extends over 16 amino acids. The CDR3 protein is CASSSGLTRRNYEQYF. The CDR3 DNA sequence: TGTGCCAGTAGTAGCGGGTTGACTAGAAGAAATTACGAGCAGTACTTC.

V is TRBV18 and J is TRBJ2-2; D remains ambiguous. Germline V lookup: CDR1 KGHSH, CDR2 LQKENI. V was trimmed by 3 bases and J by 7 bases, leaving 9 bases between them. This CDR3 comprises 13 residues. The CDR3 protein is CASSPSNGGELFF. For the CDR3, the DNA is TGTGCCAGCTCACCTAGCAATGGCGGGGAGCTGTTTTTT.

CDR3 nucleotides: TGTGCCAGTAAAAGAGGAGACACTGAAGCTTTCTTT. It yields the protein CASKRGDTEAFF. The genes are TRBV19 and TRBJ1-1; D remains ambiguous. Germline CDR1 LNHDA, CDR2 SQIVND (reference sequence). V lost 7 bases, J lost 3 bases, and 9 bases lay in between. CDR3 length equals 12 residues. Using reference TRBV19 and TRBJ1-1 for the parts outside the CDR3, the full variable domain is DGGITQSPKYLFRKEGQNVTLSCEQNLNHDAMYWYRQDPGQGLRLIYYSQIVNDFQKGDIAEGYSVSREKKESFPLTVTSAQKNPTAFYLCASKRGDTEAFFGQGTRLTVV.

This sequence joins TRBV7-9 and TRBJ2-5; 9 nucleotides agree with TRBD1. V trimming: 8 bases; J trimming: 3 bases; junction bases outside the gene matches: 4. This CDR3 is built from 13 residues. CDR1 is SEHNR and CDR2 is FQNEAQ in the germline V gene (reference sequence). This CDR3 is CASRTGVEETQYF. The CDR3 DNA follows: TGTGCCAGCCGGACAGGGGTGGAAGAGACCCAGTACTTC.

V is TRBV27 and J is TRBJ2-3, with TRBD1 matching 7 bases. Losses at the gene ends were 3 bases for V and 0 bases for J; bases not matched to a gene: 0. Germline V gene lookup returns CDR1 MNHEY and CDR2 SMNVEV (reference sequence). The CDR3 totals 14 residues. The CDR3 spells CASSLDRSTDTQYF. CDR3 sequence (DNA): TGTGCCAGCAGTTTGGACAGGAGCACAGATACGCAGTATTTT.

Written as DNA, the CDR3 is TGCGCCAGCAGCTTGGCCTGGGGGGGTCATGAGCAGTTCTTC. Its protein product is CASSLAWGGHEQFF. The chain employs TRBV5-1 and TRBJ2-1; 7 positions agree with TRBD2. The CDR3 contains 14 residues. The V and J ends lost 0 bases and 8 bases, in that order; junction bases with no gene match: 5. Germline lookup yields CDR1 SGHRS and CDR2 YFSETQ.

This sequence joins TRBV9 and TRBJ2-3; 8 bases are shared with TRBD2. There are 15 residues in the CDR3. Trimming removed 0 bases from V and 5 bases from J; junction bases left unmatched: 5. The germline CDR1 and CDR2 sequences are SGDLS and YYNGEE. CDR3 DNA sequence: TGTGCCAGCAGCGTAGGAGCGGGAGCTGGAGATACGCAGTATTTT. Its protein product is CASSVGAGAGDTQYF.

The chain employs TRBV7-2 and TRBJ2-1; 12 nucleotides agree with TRBD2. Germline CDR1 is SGHTA and CDR2 is FQGNSA. The ends lost 5 bases at V and 0 bases at J; junction bases unmatched: 2. This CDR3 spans 16 amino acids. The CDR3 DNA is TGTGCCAGCAGCACTAGCGGGGGGCTCTCCTACAATGAGCAGTTCTTC. It specifies CASSTSGGLSYNEQFF. The variable domain in full, completed from reference TRBV7-2 and TRBJ2-1, reads GAGVSQSPSNKVTEKGKDVELRCDPISGHTALYWYRQSLGQGLEFLIYFQGNSAPDKSGLPSDRFSAERTGGSVSTLTIQRTQQEDSAVYLCASSTSGGLSYNEQFFGPGTRLTVL.

V and J are TRBV19 and TRBJ2-1, with D unclear. Germline CDR1 is LNHDA and CDR2 is SQIVND (reference sequence). The V and J ends lost 3 bases and 1 base respectively, with 10 bases between them. The CDR3 runs to 15 residues. DNA of the CDR3: TGTGCCAGTAGTATTCAGGCAGGATCCTACAATGAGCAGTTCTTC. Protein sequence: CASSIQAGSYNEQFF.

The chain has TRBV6-5 and TRBJ1-1; no firm D call. V was clipped by 1 base and J by 0 bases, with 6 bases between them. Germline V gene data show CDR1 as MNHEY and CDR2 as SVGAGI. The CDR3 has 14 amino acids. CDR3 nucleotides: TGTGCCAGCAGTTACTATAATATGAACACTGAAGCTTTCTTT. Encoded protein: CASSYYNMNTEAFF.

The chain combines TRBV6-5 with TRBJ2-1; TRBD2 might be the D (7 bases). Trimming shortened V by 0 bases and J by 4 bases, and 13 bases separated the two germline ends. The V gene's germline CDR1 is MNHEY and CDR2 SVGAGI. This CDR3 is 16 amino acids long. DNA for the CDR3: TGTGCCAGCAGTTACTCGGCGCGGGGGCCATACAATGAGCAGTTCTTC. Its protein is CASSYSARGPYNEQFF.

The rearrangement links TRBV30 to TRBJ1-4, with D tentatively TRBD1 (6 bases). V was pared by 0 bases and J by 7 bases, with 12 bases between. This CDR3 region has 14 residues. From germline, CDR1 is GTSNPN and CDR2 SVGIG (reference sequence). The DNA of the CDR3 is TGTGCCTGGAGTGTTCAGGGGCTGGGTGAAAAACTGTTTTTT. Translation gives CAWSVQGLGEKLFF.

This chain joins TRBV7-2 and TRBJ2-5, with D hard to call. Germline loops: CDR1 SGHTA, CDR2 FQGNSA. This CDR3 is built from 13 residues. Trimming removed 1 base from V and 6 bases from J, with 9 bases in between. The CDR3 is CASSLEVRKTQYF. The DNA of the CDR3 is TGTGCCAGCAGCTTAGAAGTCAGGAAGACCCAGTACTTC.

The chain recombines TRBV5-4 with TRBJ1-2; D call uncertain. CDR3 length equals 16 residues. The V end lost 1 base, the J end lost 1 base, and 14 bases lay between the germline ends. Per the germline V gene, CDR1 is SGHNT and CDR2 is YYREEE (reference sequence). CDR3 sequence: CASSLPTGDVNYGYTF. DNA of the CDR3: TGTGCCAGCAGCTTGCCTACGGGAGATGTTAACTATGGCTACACCTTC.

The V gene is TRBV9, the J gene TRBJ2-3, with D possibly matching TRBD2 (6 bases). V gave up 0 bases and J gave up 3 bases, with 14 bases separating them. The length of the CDR3 is 16 residues. Per germline, CDR1 SGDLS and CDR2 YYNGEE. The CDR3 region has the DNA TGTGCCAGCAGCGTAGGTCTGGAGGGCCGAACAGATACGCAGTATTTT. Its translation is CASSVGLEGRTDTQYF.

The CDR3 coding sequence is TGTGCCAGCTCACCAAGGGTGACAGCCGACACAGATACGCAGTATTTT. Amino acids: CASSPRVTADTDTQYF. V is TRBV18 and J is TRBJ2-3; TRBD1 is a possible D gene (5 bases). With 2 bases removed from V and 2 bases from J, the gap between germline ends came to 14 bases. Germline V lookup: CDR1 KGHSH, CDR2 LQKENI. CDR3 length: 16 residues.

The rearrangement uses TRBV5-1 and TRBJ2-5; TRBD2 matches at 12 bases. Germline V CDR1 and CDR2: SGHRS, YFSETQ. This CDR3 spans 15 amino acids. V shed 3 bases and J 4 bases; nucleotides not matched to a gene: 4. CDR3 sequence: CASSSGLAGSETQYF. The DNA of the CDR3 is TGCGCCAGCAGCTCCGGACTAGCGGGATCAGAGACCCAGTACTTC. Full variable domain (remainder filled in from reference TRBV5-1 and TRBJ2-5): KAGVTQTPRYLIKTRGQQVTLSCSPISGHRSVSWYQQTPGQGLQFLFEYFSETQRNKGNFPGRFSGRQFSNSRSEMNVSTLELGDSALYLCASSSGLAGSETQYFGPGTRLLVL.

This chain joins TRBV6-1 and TRBJ1-1, with no clear D. Germline V CDR1 and CDR2: MNHNS, SASEGT. The CDR3 is made up of 15 amino acids. V lost 6 bases, J lost 4 bases, and 18 bases lay in between. CDR3 sequence: CASSGGWGTGTEAFF. The CDR3, as DNA: TGTGCCAGCAGCGGAGGATGGGGTACGGGCACTGAAGCTTTCTTT.

This clone was counted once. This chain connects TRBV19 to TRBJ2-1; TRBD2 matches at 8 bases. Trimming cost V 0 bases and J 7 bases; bases outside gene matches: 2. Germline V gene lookup returns CDR1 LNHDA and CDR2 SQIVND (reference sequence). The CDR3 is made up of 14 amino acids. The CDR3 coding sequence is TGTGCCAGTAGTATAGATACTAGCGGTAATGAGCAGTTCTTC. This sequence encodes CASSIDTSGNEQFF.

CDR3 DNA: TGTGCCAGCAGTCTCACTAGCGGGAGAGACATTCAGTACTTC. Protein: CASSLTSGRDIQYF. The rearrangement uses TRBV7-3 and TRBJ2-4; 11 positions agree with TRBD2. V lost 6 bases, J lost 8 bases, and 6 bases stayed unmatched. The length of the CDR3 is 14 residues. Germline lookup yields CDR1 SGHTA and CDR2 FQGTGA.

The chain uses TRBV18 and TRBJ2-1; D perhaps matches TRBD1 (6 bases). This CDR3 region has 20 residues. The germline CDR1 and CDR2 sequences are KGHSH and LQKENI. The V end lost 3 bases, the J end lost 0 bases, and 24 bases lay between the germline ends. CDR3 nucleotide sequence: TGTGCCAGCTCACCTCTTGGCGCAGGACAGACTATGAACTCCTACAATGAGCAGTTCTTC. Translated: CASSPLGAGQTMNSYNEQFF. Using reference TRBV18 and TRBJ2-1 for the parts outside the CDR3, the full variable domain is NAGVMQNPRHLVRRRGQEARLRCSPMKGHSHVYWYRQLPEEGLKFMVYLQKENIIDESGMPKERFSAEFPKEGPSILRIQQVVRGDSAAYFCASSPLGAGQTMNSYNEQFFGPGTRLTVL.

The chain links TRBV7-2 to TRBJ2-5, with D uncertain. The CDR3 spans 16 residues. Germline CDR1 and CDR2: SGHTA and FQGNSA. V lost 0 bases, J lost 5 bases, and 16 bases lay in between. In nucleotides, the CDR3 is TGTGCCAGCAGCTTAGCGCCGGTCAGTTCGAGGGAGACCCAGTACTTC. Its protein product is CASSLAPVSSRETQYF. Filled out from reference TRBV7-2 and TRBJ2-5, the complete variable domain reads GAGVSQSPSNKVTEKGKDVELRCDPISGHTALYWYRQSLGQGLEFLIYFQGNSAPDKSGLPSDRFSAERTGGSVSTLTIQRTQQEDSAVYLCASSLAPVSSRETQYFGPGTRLLVL.